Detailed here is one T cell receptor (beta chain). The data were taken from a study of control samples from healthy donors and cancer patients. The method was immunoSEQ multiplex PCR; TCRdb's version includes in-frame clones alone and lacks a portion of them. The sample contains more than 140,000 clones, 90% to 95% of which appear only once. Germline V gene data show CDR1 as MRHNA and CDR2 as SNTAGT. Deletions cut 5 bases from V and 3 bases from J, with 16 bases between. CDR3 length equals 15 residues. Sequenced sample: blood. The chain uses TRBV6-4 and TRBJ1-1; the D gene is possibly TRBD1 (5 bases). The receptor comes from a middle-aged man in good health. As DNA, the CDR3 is TGTGCCAGCAGTAGGACGGGACTAATAGACACTGAAGCTTTCTTT. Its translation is CASSRTGLIDTEAFF.